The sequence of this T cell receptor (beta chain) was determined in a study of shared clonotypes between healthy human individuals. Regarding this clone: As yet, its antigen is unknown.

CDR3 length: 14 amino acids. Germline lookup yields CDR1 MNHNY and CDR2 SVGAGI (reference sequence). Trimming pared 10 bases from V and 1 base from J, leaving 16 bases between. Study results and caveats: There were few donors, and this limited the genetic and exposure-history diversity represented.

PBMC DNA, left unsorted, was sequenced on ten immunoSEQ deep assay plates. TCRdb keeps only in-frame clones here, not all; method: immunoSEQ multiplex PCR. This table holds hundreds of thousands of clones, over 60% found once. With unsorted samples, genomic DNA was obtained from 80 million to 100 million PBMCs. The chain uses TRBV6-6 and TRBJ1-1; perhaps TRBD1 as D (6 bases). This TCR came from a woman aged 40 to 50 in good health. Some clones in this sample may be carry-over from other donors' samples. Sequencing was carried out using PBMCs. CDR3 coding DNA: TGTGCCACCACTCAGGGGCAGGGGAACACTGAAGCTTTCTTT. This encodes CATTQGQGNTEAFF.